The 2 T cell receptor beta chains in this list originate from one sample, sequenced in a study of graft-versus-host responses after intestinal transplantation. These receptors are not linked to any known antigen. Libraries were prepared by immunoSEQ multiplex PCR; TCRdb keeps only in-frame clonotypes and omits some of them. The top ten clones hold about 0.18% of a sample with 140,000 or so clones, about 90% of them seen once. The source was unstimulated CD4+ T cells sorted from spleen or lymph node cells, collected before intestinal transplant. These receptors came from a human donor who received an intestinal transplant.

The CDR3 spells CASSLTRGTEQYF. The CDR3 DNA is TGTGCCAGCAGCTTAACTCGTGGGACCGAGCAGTACTTC. J is TRBJ2-7 and V is TRBV7-3, with D perhaps given as TRBD1 or TRBD2 (5 bases each). V lost 0 bases and J lost 6, with 9 bases in between. This CDR3 is built from 13 residues. Germline V gene data show CDR1 as SGHTA and CDR2 as FQGTGA.

This chain uses TRBV19 with TRBJ1-5, with 9 bases that match TRBD1. The V gene end was trimmed by 6 bases and the J gene end by 1 base; junction bases not matched to a gene: 7. The CDR3 has 16 amino acids. The germline V gene encodes CDR1 LNHDA and CDR2 SQIVND (reference sequence). Here the CDR3 reads CASRQQGARSNQPQHF. The CDR3, as DNA: TGTGCCAGTAGACAACAGGGGGCGCGAAGCAATCAGCCCCAGCATTTT.